This T cell receptor (beta chain) was profiled in a study of blood T cell repertoires in COVID-19. Overall study context: Donors in the United States, Italy and Spain gave samples during acute or convalescent COVID-19. Sources were T cells, B-cell-depleted T cells, or PBMCs; the material itself was cDNA or gDNA.

In the study's own analysis: Cell counts per sample came from amplifying reference gene primers. Method: immunoSEQ multiplex PCR; TCRdb's copy keeps in-frame clones and lacks some. V and J calls and clone size are given by that table; D and trimming were obtained from the DNA. The sample holds approximately 130,000 clones; around four fifths are singletons and the top ten take around 20%. Between the trimmed V and J ends, which lost 4 bases and 5 bases, there was a span of 12 bases. This CDR3 region has 15 residues. In germline, CDR1 is MNHNY, CDR2 SVGAGI (reference sequence). The V and J genes are TRBV6-6 and TRBJ1-6; D is ambiguous. Sample: peripheral blood. The receptor was isolated from an elderly man with acute or convalescent COVID-19. In nucleotides, the CDR3 is TGTGCCAGCAGTTCCCTGAGTCCGAATAATTCACCCCTCCACTTT. Translation: CASSSLSPNNSPLHF.